Each of the 21 T cell receptor beta chains below was sequenced from the same sample in a study of T cell responses to AZD1222 COVID-19 vaccine. Measured with immunoSEQ multiplex PCR; TCRdb has only the in-frame clones, and not every one. The sample records roughly 120,000 clones, around 87% being singletons. The sample in question was peripheral blood, obtained 28 days after the second AZD1222 dose. These receptors originate from an adult who received the AZD1222 COVID-19 vaccine.

The chain recombines TRBV29-1 with TRBJ2-7, with D maybe TRBD1 (6 bases). Germline V lookup: CDR1 SQVTM, CDR2 ANQGSEA. V lost 7 bases and J lost 1, with 11 bases in between. The CDR3 is 12 amino acids. The CDR3 here is CSAKTGSYEQYF. For the CDR3, the DNA is TGCAGCGCCAAGACAGGATCCTACGAGCAGTACTTC.

The V and J genes are TRBV19 and TRBJ2-6; no clear D gene. The germline CDR1 and CDR2 sequences are LNHDA and SQIVND (reference sequence). The CDR3 sequence is 14 residues long. With 6 bases removed from V and 0 bases from J, the gap between germline ends came to 6 bases. This CDR3 reads CASRSVSGANVLTF. CDR3 bases: TGTGCCAGTAGAAGTGTCTCTGGGGCCAACGTCCTGACTTTC.

V gene TRBV7-6 combines with J gene TRBJ2-1; TRBD2 agrees at 12 bases. The CDR3 runs 19 residues. Trimming at V came to 5 bases and at J to 6 bases, leaving 17 bases not matched to a gene. Germline lookup yields CDR1 SGHVS and CDR2 FNYEAQ. CDR3 in DNA: TGTGCCAGCAGCCGGAAGACTAGCGGGGGCCTACGGGGGATCAATGAGCAGTTCTTC. It is translated as CASSRKTSGGLRGINEQFF. The complete variable domain, with remaining parts taken from reference TRBV7-6 and TRBJ2-1, reads GAGVSQSPRYKVTKRGQDVALRCDPISGHVSLYWYRQALGQGPEFLTYFNYEAQQDKSGLPNDRFSAERPEGSISTLTIQRTEQRDSAMYRCASSRKTSGGLRGINEQFFGPGTRLTVL.

The CDR3 here is CSVAGSDNTEAFF. CDR3 coding DNA: TGCAGCGTTGCGGGTTCAGATAACACTGAAGCTTTCTTT. The chain combines TRBV29-1 with TRBJ1-1; unclear D gene. Germline CDR1 reads SQVTM; CDR2 reads ANQGSEA. CDR3 length: 13 amino acids. Trimming pared 4 bases from V and 2 bases from J, leaving 11 bases between. Drawing the rest from reference TRBV29-1 and TRBJ1-1, the complete variable domain is SAVISQKPSRDICQRGTSLTIQCQVDSQVTMMFWYRQQPGQSLTLIATANQGSEATYESGFVIDKFPISRPNLTFSTLTVSNMSPEDSSIYLCSVAGSDNTEAFFGQGTRLTVV.

The CDR3: CASGGTDTGELFF. Written as DNA, the CDR3 is TGTGCCAGCGGGGGGACAGACACCGGGGAGCTGTTTTTT. The chain uses TRBV9 and TRBJ2-2; weak D call: TRBD1 (7 bases). CDR1 is SGDLS, CDR2 YYNGEE, per germline. The CDR3 runs 13 residues. V dropped 7 bases and J dropped 3 bases, with 10 bases sitting between them.

The chain combines TRBV7-9 with TRBJ2-1; the match to TRBD2 covers 12 bases. The CDR3 has 15 residues. Germline lookup yields CDR1 SEHNR and CDR2 FQNEAQ (reference sequence). V lost 6 bases, J lost 7 bases, and 7 bases stayed unmatched. CDR3: CASRYTSGGRNEQFF. The CDR3 region has the DNA TGTGCCAGCAGATATACTAGCGGGGGGAGGAATGAGCAGTTCTTC. Filled out from reference TRBV7-9 and TRBJ2-1, the complete variable domain reads DTGVSQNPRHKITKRGQNVTFRCDPISEHNRLYWYRQTLGQGPEFLTYFQNEAQLEKSRLLSDRFSAERPKGSFSTLEIQRTEQGDSAMYLCASRYTSGGRNEQFFGPGTRLTVL.

The rearrangement links TRBV9 to TRBJ2-3, with TRBD2 identical over 10 bases. The V gene's germline CDR1 is SGDLS and CDR2 YYNGEE. V gave up 4 bases and J gave up 4 bases; unmatched junction bases: 12. The CDR3 loop spans 17 amino acids. CDR3 sequence reads: CASSLQATSGIPDTQYF. CDR3 nucleotide sequence: TGTGCCAGCAGCCTCCAAGCTACTAGCGGGATTCCAGATACGCAGTATTTT.

This clone was seen a handful of times. The J gene is TRBJ1-4, the V gene TRBV5-4, with D possibly TRBD1 on 5 matching bases. Germline lookup yields CDR1 SGHNT and CDR2 YYREEE (reference sequence). The CDR3 sequence is 16 residues long. V was trimmed by 0 bases and J by 2 bases, leaving 11 bases between them. The CDR3 bases are TGTGCCAGCAGCTTGGAAGGGGTCAGGACTAATGAAAAACTGTTTTTT. Translating gives CASSLEGVRTNEKLFF.

The J gene is TRBJ2-3, the V gene TRBV5-4; 8 positions agree with TRBD2. Per the germline V gene, CDR1 is SGHNT and CDR2 is YYREEE (reference sequence). V lost 4 bases and J lost 4; bases outside the gene matches: 8. CDR3 length: 15 amino acids. The CDR3 sequence: CASSHGWREADTQYF. DNA of the CDR3: TGTGCCAGCAGCCATGGATGGCGGGAGGCAGATACGCAGTATTTT.

The rearrangement uses TRBV5-1 and TRBJ1-6; D remains ambiguous. Germline V lookup: CDR1 SGHRS, CDR2 YFSETQ. The CDR3 runs to 14 residues. V lost 0 bases and J 6 bases, leaving 7 bases between the germline ends. The DNA of the CDR3 is TGCGCCAGCAGCTTGGAGGGAGCTAATTCACCCCTCCACTTT. This translates into CASSLEGANSPLHF.

The table lists this clone with a count of one. The DNA of the CDR3 is TGTGCCACCAGTTACGTTGACAATGAGCAGTTCTTC. As protein: CATSYVDNEQFF. The chain uses TRBV24-1 and TRBJ2-1; D is unclear. Deletions cut 6 bases from V and 5 bases from J, with 7 bases between. Per germline, CDR1 KGHDR and CDR2 SFDVKD. The CDR3 is 12 amino acids.

The genes are TRBV6-2 or TRBV6-3 and TRBJ1-1; perhaps TRBD1 as D (6 bases). Trimming pared 0 bases from V and 1 base from J, leaving 9 bases between. This CDR3 is built from 15 residues. The germline V gene encodes CDR1 MNHEY and CDR2 SVGEGT. CDR3 sequence (DNA): TGTGCCAGCAGTTACTCGGCACAGGGGAACACTGAAGCTTTCTTT. Translating gives CASSYSAQGNTEAFF.

V gene TRBV2 combines with J gene TRBJ2-1; tentative D call: TRBD1 (5 bases). Germline V gene data show CDR1 as SNHLY and CDR2 as FYNNEI. Trimming removed 7 bases from V and 2 bases from J, with 9 bases in between. CDR3 length: 13 residues. In DNA form, the CDR3 reads TGTGCCAGCATAGCAGGGCCCTACAATGAGCAGTTCTTC. This gives the protein CASIAGPYNEQFF.

CDR3 nucleotide sequence: TGTGCCAGCAGCTCGGGACAGAAAGAGACCCAGTACTTC. Translating it yields CASSSGQKETQYF. V and J are TRBV7-3 and TRBJ2-5, with 7 bases matching TRBD1. V lost 4 bases to trimming and J lost 3 bases; unmatched junction nucleotides: 2. CDR3 length equals 13 residues. Germline CDR1 is SGHTA and CDR2 is FQGTGA. The complete variable domain, with remaining parts taken from reference TRBV7-3 and TRBJ2-5, reads GAGVSQTPSNKVTEKGKYVELRCDPISGHTALYWYRQSLGQGPEFLIYFQGTGAADDSGLPNDRFFAVRPEGSVSTLKIQRTERGDSAVYLCASSSGQKETQYFGPGTRLLVL.

This chain uses TRBV29-1 with TRBJ1-1; TRBD1 agrees at 12 bases. In germline, CDR1 is SQVTM, CDR2 ANQGSEA. V was clipped by 6 bases and J by 5 bases; unmatched bases: 1. The CDR3 totals 12 residues. The CDR3 nucleotides read TGCAGCGTGGGACAGGGGGCGACTGAAGCTTTCTTT. Translated, it gives CSVGQGATEAFF. The whole variable domain, filled in from reference TRBV29-1 and TRBJ1-1, reads SAVISQKPSRDICQRGTSLTIQCQVDSQVTMMFWYRQQPGQSLTLIATANQGSEATYESGFVIDKFPISRPNLTFSTLTVSNMSPEDSSIYLCSVGQGATEAFFGQGTRLTVV.

V gene TRBV5-4 combines with J gene TRBJ1-3, with TRBD1 matching 9 bases. This CDR3 is built from 16 residues. From germline, CDR1 is SGHNT and CDR2 YYREEE (reference sequence). V lost 2 bases to trimming and J lost 4 bases; unmatched junction nucleotides: 7. CDR3 nucleotides: TGTGCCAGCAGCTTACAACAGGGGGCCAAGGGAAACACCATATATTTT. Translating gives CASSLQQGAKGNTIYF.

The V and J genes are TRBV24-1 and TRBJ2-3; D might be TRBD1 or TRBD2, each matching 5 bases. Per germline, CDR1 KGHDR and CDR2 SFDVKD. The CDR3 contains 14 residues. V lost 6 bases and J lost 1, with 10 bases in between. The CDR3 loop is CATSRGTGTDTQYF. In DNA, the CDR3 is TGTGCCACCAGTCGTGGGACCGGCACAGATACGCAGTATTTT.

This clone has more than one count but fewer than ten. This chain connects TRBV7-2 to TRBJ2-3; D is possibly TRBD1 or TRBD2 (5 bases each). Trimming shortened V by 4 bases and J by 6 bases, and 14 bases separated the two germline ends. The germline V gene has CDR1 SGHTA and CDR2 FQGNSA. The CDR3 is 14 amino acids. As DNA, the CDR3 is TGTGCCAGCAGCTCCAAGGGTGGGGGTGATACGCAGTATTTT. This translates into CASSSKGGGDTQYF.

The rearrangement links TRBV7-2 to TRBJ2-3; D remains ambiguous. The CDR3 runs to 15 residues. Trimming pared 2 bases from V and 0 bases from J, leaving 9 bases between. The germline gives CDR1 SGHTA, CDR2 FQGNSA. CDR3 protein: CASSLFFLSTDTQYF. The CDR3 DNA follows: TGTGCCAGCAGCTTATTTTTCCTTAGCACAGATACGCAGTATTTT.

This chain links TRBV7-2 with TRBJ2-3; D is unclear. The CDR3 totals 16 residues. V was pared by 0 bases and J by 0 bases, with 10 bases between. Germline CDR1 SGHTA, CDR2 FQGNSA. The CDR3 DNA sequence: TGTGCCAGCAGCTTAGCAGGCCCACTAAGCACAGATACGCAGTATTTT. This encodes CASSLAGPLSTDTQYF.

This chain joins TRBV7-2 and TRBJ2-7; 10 bases fit TRBD2. With V trimmed by 3 bases and J by 6 bases, 5 bases remained unmatched. Germline CDR1 SGHTA, CDR2 FQGNSA. CDR3 size: 14 residues. Here the CDR3 DNA reads TGTGCCAGCAGCTTCCTAGCGGGAGAGGGCGAGCAGTACTTC. It is translated as CASSFLAGEGEQYF.